A single sample gave rise to the 11 T cell receptor beta chains below, sequenced in a study of Ad26.COV2.S vaccination and SARS-CoV-2 variants. Produced via immunoSEQ multiplex PCR; TCRdb's table is partial and in-frame only. In the table there are some 250,000 clones, roughly 90% of which are singletons. Treatment indicated: 15 to 20 received Ad26.COV2.S at low or high dose, single or two shots; several received placebo; per-sample allocation not given. All samples were drawn on day 63, counting from the first vaccine or placebo injection. Sample: peripheral blood, taken in a trial of Ad26.COV2.S vaccine versus placebo. Every receptor here comes from a person aged 18 to 59 who received the Ad26.COV2.S COVID-19 vaccine or a placebo.

This clone showed up just a few times. The chain combines TRBV9 with TRBJ1-6; D ambiguous. V was cut by 0 bases and J by 4 bases, with 8 bases left in between. The CDR3 spans 15 residues. CDR1 SGDLS and CDR2 YYNGEE come from the germline V gene. The CDR3 region is CASSVEGKYNSPLHF. CDR3 bases: TGTGCCAGCAGCGTAGAGGGAAAATATAATTCACCCCTCCACTTT.

V and J are TRBV27 and TRBJ1-1; tentative D call: TRBD1 (5 bases). Trimming stripped 2 bases from V and 7 bases from J, with 11 bases between. Germline CDR1 is MNHEY and CDR2 is SMNVEV (reference sequence). This CDR3 has 13 amino acids. The CDR3 DNA is TGTGCCAGCAGTTTAGGGCAGGGTGGTGAAGCTTTCTTT. Protein: CASSLGQGGEAFF.

The chain uses TRBV7-8 and TRBJ1-6, with 8 positions matching TRBD1. The germline V gene encodes CDR1 SGHVS and CDR2 FQNEAQ. The CDR3 contains 16 residues. Germline trimming cut 4 bases from V and 2 bases from J; bases unmatched to any gene: 4. DNA of the CDR3: TGTGCCAGCAGCTGGGGGACAGGCCCCTATAATTCACCCCTCCACTTT. It codes for CASSWGTGPYNSPLHF.

The chain carries TRBV9 and TRBJ2-5, with D perhaps matching TRBD1 (6 bases). The CDR3 runs 15 residues. Germline V gene sequence: CDR1 SGDLS, CDR2 YYNGEE. V lost 0 bases to trimming and J lost 5 bases, with 14 bases between them. The CDR3 DNA reads as TGTGCCAGCAGCGTAGCCCAGGGGTCGATGGAGACCCAGTACTTC. Translating it yields CASSVAQGSMETQYF.

The genes are TRBV4-1 and TRBJ1-3; 9 bases line up with TRBD1. V shed 1 base, J shed 5 bases, and the junction held 3 bases outside the gene matches. The CDR3 extends over 15 amino acids. From germline, CDR1 is MGHRA and CDR2 YSYEKL. The CDR3 loop reads CASSQGDRVRNTIYF. The CDR3 DNA sequence: TGCGCCAGCAGCCAAGGGGACAGGGTTAGAAACACCATATATTTT.

Details on this clone: At one end, the junction sequence differs from germline, possibly due to a read error. CDR3: CASTELWESYGYTF. The CDR3 region has the DNA TGTGCCAGCACTGAATTATGGGAGTCCTATGGCTACACCTTC. The V call is TRBV6-1, the J call TRBJ1-2; the D is unclear. Germline loops: CDR1 MNHNS, CDR2 SASEGT. This CDR3 is 14 amino acids long.

The chain carries TRBV4-1 and TRBJ2-2; maybe TRBD1 (6 bases). CDR1 and CDR2 from the germline V gene are MGHRA and YSYEKL. Trimming removed 4 bases from V and 6 bases from J, with 12 bases in between. The CDR3 has 14 residues. In DNA, the CDR3 is TGCGCCAGCAGCCTCCCAACAGGGTCCGGGGAGCTGTTTTTT. Translated, it gives CASSLPTGSGELFF.

The rearrangement joins TRBV9 to TRBJ2-7; D unclear. Trimming took 0 bases from V and 2 from J, leaving 15 bases between them. The CDR3 extends over 16 amino acids. Germline assignment: CDR1 SGDLS and CDR2 YYNGEE. The CDR3 DNA reads TGTGCCAGCAGCGTAGCCGGATGGGTCACGGCCTACGAGCAGTACTTC. Translation: CASSVAGWVTAYEQYF. The full variable domain, its missing parts supplied by reference TRBV9 and TRBJ2-7, is DSGVTQTPKHLITATGQRVTLRCSPRSGDLSVYWYQQSLDQGLQFLIQYYNGEERAKGNILERFSAQQFPDLHSELNLSSLELGDSALYFCASSVAGWVTAYEQYFGPGTRLTVT.

The chain carries TRBV7-9 and TRBJ1-5, with a tentative D call TRBD1 (6 bases). The germline V gene encodes CDR1 SEHNR and CDR2 FQNEAQ (reference sequence). This CDR3 contains 19 residues. Trimming took 1 base from V and 4 from J, leaving 23 bases between them. The CDR3 protein is CASSLGSSDRSARNQPQHF. DNA for the CDR3: TGTGCCAGCAGCTTAGGATCGAGTGACAGGTCCGCTCGAAATCAGCCCCAGCATTTT.

This chain links TRBV28 with TRBJ2-7; D is unclear. The CDR3 runs to 12 residues. Per the germline V gene, CDR1 is MDHEN and CDR2 is SYDVKM. V was shortened by 7 bases and J by 2 bases, with 9 bases between the two germline ends. The CDR3 DNA sequence: TGTGCCAGCACGACACCTCCCTACGAGCAGTACTTC. This codes for CASTTPPYEQYF.

The CDR3 loop is CASSLTRTGVTQYF. The CDR3 DNA reads as TGTGCCAGCAGTTTAACCCGGACAGGGGTTACGCAGTATTTT. V is TRBV28 and J is TRBJ2-3; 9 bases agree with TRBD1. The V segment lost 2 bases and the J segment 8 bases; nucleotides outside the gene matches: 5. CDR3 length: 14 amino acids. Germline V gene data show CDR1 as MDHEN and CDR2 as SYDVKM. The full variable domain, its missing parts supplied by reference TRBV28 and TRBJ2-3, is DVKVTQSSRYLVKRTGEKVFLECVQDMDHENMFWYRQDPGLGLRLIYFSYDVKMKEKGDIPEGYSVSREKKERFSLILESASTNQTSMYLCASSLTRTGVTQYFGPGTRLTVL.